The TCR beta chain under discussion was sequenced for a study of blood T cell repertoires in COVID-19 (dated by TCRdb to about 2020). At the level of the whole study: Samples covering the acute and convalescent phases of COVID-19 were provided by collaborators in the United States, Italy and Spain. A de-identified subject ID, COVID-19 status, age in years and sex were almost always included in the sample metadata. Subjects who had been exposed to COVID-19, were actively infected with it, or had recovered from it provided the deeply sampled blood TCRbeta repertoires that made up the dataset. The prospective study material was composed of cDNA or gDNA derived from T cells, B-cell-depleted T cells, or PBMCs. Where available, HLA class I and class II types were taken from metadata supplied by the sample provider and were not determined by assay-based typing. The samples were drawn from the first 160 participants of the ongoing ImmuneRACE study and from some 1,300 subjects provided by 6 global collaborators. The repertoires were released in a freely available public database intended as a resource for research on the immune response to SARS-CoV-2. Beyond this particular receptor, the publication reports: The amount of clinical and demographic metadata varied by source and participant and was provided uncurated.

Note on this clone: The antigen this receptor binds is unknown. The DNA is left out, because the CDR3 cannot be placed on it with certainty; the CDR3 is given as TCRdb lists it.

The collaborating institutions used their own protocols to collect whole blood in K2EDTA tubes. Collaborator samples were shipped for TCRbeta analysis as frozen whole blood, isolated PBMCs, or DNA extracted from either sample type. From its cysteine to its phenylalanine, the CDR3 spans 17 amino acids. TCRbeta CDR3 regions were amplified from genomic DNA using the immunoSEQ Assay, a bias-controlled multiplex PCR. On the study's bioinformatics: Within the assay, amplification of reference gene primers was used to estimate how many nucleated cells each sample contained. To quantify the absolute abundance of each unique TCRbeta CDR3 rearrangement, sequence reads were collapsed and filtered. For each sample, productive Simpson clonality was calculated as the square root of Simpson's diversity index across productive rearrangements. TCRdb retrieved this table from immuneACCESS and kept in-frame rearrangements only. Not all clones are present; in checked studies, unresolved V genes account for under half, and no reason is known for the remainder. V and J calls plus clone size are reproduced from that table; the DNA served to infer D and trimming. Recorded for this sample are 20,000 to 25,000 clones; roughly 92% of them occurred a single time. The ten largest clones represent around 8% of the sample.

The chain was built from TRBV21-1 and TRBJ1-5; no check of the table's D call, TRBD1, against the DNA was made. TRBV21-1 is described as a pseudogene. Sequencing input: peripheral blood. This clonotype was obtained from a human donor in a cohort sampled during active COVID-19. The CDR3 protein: CASITPPVGEGNQPQHF.